Presented here are 15 T cell receptor beta chains from one specimen sequenced in a study of T-cell memory formation after mild COVID-19. From the 5' RACE reads, TCRdb called clonotypes with MiXCR, one entry per CDR3 protein. The table shows tens of thousands of distinct CDR3 sequences, with about 13% occurring only once. Source material: PBMCs or a T cell subset sorted from them (not recorded which). These receptors were taken from a man younger than 35 who had mild COVID-19 (a few samples of this study predate the infection). Cell type and time point are not known.

The chain joins TRBV10-1 to TRBJ2-5; a possible D gene is TRBD2 (5 bases). The V gene lost 9 bases and the J gene lost 7 bases, with 18 bases spanning the gap. Germline lookup yields CDR1 WNHNN and CDR2 SYGVQD (reference sequence). The CDR3 sequence is 13 residues long. CDR3 in amino acids: CASREGPRGTQYF. For the CDR3, the DNA is TGCGCCAGTCGAGAGGGTCCGAGAGGGACCCAGTACTTC.

The V and J genes are TRBV5-1 and TRBJ2-1, with 10 bases aligning to TRBD1. The CDR3 runs 15 residues. Per the germline V gene, CDR1 is SGHRS and CDR2 is YFSETQ. Trimming cost V 4 bases and J 8 bases; bases outside gene matches: 9. CDR3 sequence (DNA): TGCGCCAGCAGCCTGGAGGGACAGGGGTACGATGAGCAGTTCTTC. Its translation: CASSLEGQGYDEQFF.

The V call is TRBV19, the J call TRBJ2-2; D is unresolved. V was cut by 5 bases and J by 3 bases, with 13 bases left in between. Germline CDR1 is LNHDA and CDR2 is SQIVND (reference sequence). The CDR3 totals 15 residues. The CDR3 spells CASSLGRLYTGELFF. In nucleotides, the CDR3 is TGTGCCAGTAGTCTTGGCAGGCTTTACACCGGGGAGCTGTTTTTT.

This chain links TRBV4-1 with TRBJ2-1, with 14 bases that match TRBD2. Germline CDR1 MGHRA, CDR2 YSYEKL. CDR3 size: 18 residues. V was clipped by 4 bases and J by 7 bases; unmatched bases: 12. CDR3 protein: CASSLHLVGLAGVNEQFF. The CDR3 DNA reads as TGCGCCAGCAGCCTTCACCTGGTGGGACTAGCGGGGGTAAATGAGCAGTTCTTC.

V is TRBV7-8 and J is TRBJ2-5; D possibly matches TRBD1 or TRBD2 (5 bases each). The germline V and J ends were trimmed by 5 bases and 1 base, with 14 bases remaining between them. Germline loops: CDR1 SGHVS, CDR2 FQNEAQ. The CDR3 consists of 15 residues. CDR3 DNA sequence: TGTGCCAGCAGCGTACGACAGCGGAGCCAAGAGACCCAGTACTTC. Translation: CASSVRQRSQETQYF.

The table lists this clonotype with a few counts. The V and J genes are TRBV29-1 and TRBJ2-7, with 10 bases aligning to TRBD1. The CDR3 totals 12 residues. J was trimmed by 4 bases and V by 7 bases; bases with no gene match: 4. CDR1 and CDR2 (germline): SQVTM, ANQGSEA. CDR3 sequence: CSAGQGGYEQYF. The CDR3 DNA follows: TGCAGCGCCGGACAGGGGGGGTACGAGCAGTACTTC.

The CDR3 DNA is TGCGCCAGCAGCCAAGAACCTACAGGGACTGAAGCTTTCTTT. The encoded protein is CASSQEPTGTEAFF. This chain links TRBV4-1 with TRBJ1-1, with a tentative D call TRBD1 (6 bases). In germline, CDR1 is MGHRA, CDR2 YSYEKL. The V end lost 0 bases, the J end lost 5 bases, and 10 bases lay between the germline ends. The length of the CDR3 is 14 residues.

V is TRBV7-8 and J is TRBJ2-1; D call uncertain. The CDR3 contains 12 residues. Trimming shortened V by 8 bases and J by 3 bases, and 8 bases separated the two germline ends. Germline CDR1 and CDR2: SGHVS and FQNEAQ. CDR3 region: CASGRSYNEQFF. The CDR3 DNA reads TGTGCCAGCGGACGGAGCTACAATGAGCAGTTCTTC. The full variable domain, with the rest looked up from reference TRBV7-8 and TRBJ2-1, is GAGVSQSPRYKVAKRGQDVALRCDPISGHVSLFWYQQALGQGPEFLTYFQNEAQLDKSGLPSDRFFAERPEGSVSTLKIQRTQQEDSAVYLCASGRSYNEQFFGPGTRLTVL.

This clonotype was seen a few times. The chain uses TRBV5-5 and TRBJ2-1; D is undetermined. With 2 bases removed from V and 6 bases from J, the gap between germline ends came to 9 bases. This CDR3 is 13 amino acids long. CDR1 and CDR2 (germline): SGHKS, YYEKEE (reference sequence). The CDR3 region has the DNA TGTGCCAGCAGCTTAGACCTTAGCAATGAGCAGTTCTTC. This gives the protein CASSLDLSNEQFF.

This clonotype was found many times. V is TRBV20-1 and J is TRBJ2-7; D not certain. The CDR3 is made up of 13 amino acids. Between the trimmed V and J ends, which lost 2 bases and 0 bases, there was a span of 8 bases. Germline V gene lookup returns CDR1 DFQATT and CDR2 SNEGSKA (reference sequence). CDR3 region: CSARRGSSYEQYF. In DNA form, the CDR3 reads TGCAGTGCTAGACGAGGAAGCTCCTACGAGCAGTACTTC.

This chain uses TRBV4-3 with TRBJ2-7; no firm D call. V gave up 0 bases and J gave up 3 bases, with 9 bases separating them. The germline CDR1 and CDR2 sequences are LGHNA and YSLEER. This CDR3 is built from 14 residues. The CDR3: CASSQDPTGYEQYF. CDR3 nucleotides: TGCGCCAGCAGCCAAGACCCCACGGGCTACGAGCAGTACTTC.

This clonotype turned up a few times. This chain connects TRBV28 to TRBJ1-2; D gene unclear. V lost 3 bases, J lost 4 bases, and 12 bases lay in between. The CDR3 is 14 amino acids. The germline gives CDR1 MDHEN, CDR2 SYDVKM. The CDR3 bases are TGTGCCAGCAGTTTTCGAGGTTCCGGCTATGGCTACACCTTC. Its translation is CASSFRGSGYGYTF.

Many counts were recorded for this clonotype. This chain joins TRBV7-2 and TRBJ1-1, with a tentative D call TRBD1 (5 bases). Germline lookup yields CDR1 SGHTA and CDR2 FQGNSA. The CDR3 has 14 residues. Trimming pared 5 bases from V and 4 bases from J, leaving 14 bases between. The CDR3 spells CASSPLRRGTEAFF. The DNA of the CDR3 is TGTGCCAGCAGCCCGCTCCGGAGGGGCACTGAAGCTTTCTTT.

This clonotype turned up a few times. This chain connects TRBV20-1 to TRBJ2-7, with D maybe TRBD1 (6 bases). With 0 bases removed from V and 0 bases from J, the gap between germline ends came to 12 bases. The CDR3 totals 15 residues. The germline gives CDR1 DFQATT, CDR2 SNEGSKA (reference sequence). For the CDR3, the DNA is TGCAGTGCTAGAGATCCAGGGGCTAGCTCCTACGAGCAGTACTTC. This sequence encodes CSARDPGASSYEQYF.

This clonotype was observed a handful of times. The V and J genes are TRBV15 and TRBJ2-2; D gene unclear. The germline CDR1 and CDR2 sequences are LNHNV and YYDKDF (reference sequence). Trimming took off 0 bases at V and 15 bases at J, with 8 bases between the two ends. The CDR3 contains 11 residues. The CDR3 sequence: CATSRDVEVFF. CDR3 in DNA: TGTGCCACCAGCAGAGATGTAGAGGTGTTTTTT.